Listed here are 32 T cell receptor beta chains from one sample, sequenced in a study of control samples from healthy donors and cancer patients. Sequencing was performed with immunoSEQ multiplex PCR; in TCRdb, only in-frame clones are kept and a portion is missing. The data contain approximately 150,000 clones, 75% to 90% of them singletons. Sequencing used blood. These TCRs come from a man younger than 45 in good health.

The table lists this clone with a count of one. The chain joins TRBV3-1 (or the pseudogene TRBV3-2) to TRBJ2-5, with D possibly TRBD2 on 7 matching bases. Germline loops: CDR1 LGHDT, CDR2 YNNKEL (reference sequence). V gave up 0 bases and J gave up 4 bases, with 12 bases separating them. CDR3 length: 15 amino acids. The CDR3 spells CASSQDLAGAETQYF. CDR3 nucleotide sequence: TGTGCCAGCAGCCAAGATCTTGCGGGGGCAGAGACCCAGTACTTC.

V gene TRBV30 combines with J gene TRBJ1-5; the D gene is possibly TRBD1 (5 bases). The CDR3 spans 15 residues. V dropped 3 bases and J dropped 0 bases, with 12 bases sitting between them. The germline V gene encodes CDR1 GTSNPN and CDR2 SVGIG (reference sequence). The CDR3 here is CAWRPGTASNQPQHF. For the CDR3, the DNA is TGTGCCTGGAGACCCGGGACTGCTAGCAATCAGCCCCAGCATTTT.

The rearrangement joins TRBV2 to TRBJ2-7; 11 bases line up with TRBD1. The CDR3 sequence is 15 residues long. The V gene's germline CDR1 is SNHLY and CDR2 FYNNEI. V dropped 7 bases and J dropped 6; count of bases not matched to a gene: 11. The CDR3 region has the DNA TGTGCCAGCACCCGCGAATGGACAGGGGGCTCCGAGCAGTACTTC. Amino acid sequence: CASTREWTGGSEQYF.

The chain combines TRBV5-1 with TRBJ2-5, with 8 bases fitting TRBD1. Germline CDR1 and CDR2: SGHRS and YFSETQ. With 4 bases clipped from V and 1 base from J, the junction kept 6 bases outside the gene matches. This CDR3 is 15 amino acids long. The CDR3 nucleotides are TGCGCCAGCAGCCCTGGACAGGGCATCCAAGAGACCCAGTACTTC. The encoded protein is CASSPGQGIQETQYF.

This rearrangement joins TRBV5-4 to TRBJ2-7; 11 bases are a match to TRBD2. Trimming cost V 2 bases and J 5 bases; bases outside gene matches: 6. This CDR3 spans 15 amino acids. The germline CDR1 and CDR2 sequences are SGHNT and YYREEE (reference sequence). The CDR3 protein is CASSLALAGGHEQYF. The CDR3 DNA is TGTGCCAGCAGCTTAGCCCTAGCGGGGGGCCACGAGCAGTACTTC. Full variable domain (rest looked up from reference TRBV5-4 and TRBJ2-7): ETGVTQSPTHLIKTRGQQVTLRCSSQSGHNTVSWYQQALGQGPQFIFQYYREEENGRGNFPPRFSGLQFPNYSSELNVNALELDDSALYLCASSLALAGGHEQYFGPGTRLTVT.

The chain carries TRBV4-3 and TRBJ2-3; tentatively, D is TRBD1 or TRBD2 (5 bases each). Germline CDR1 is LGHNA and CDR2 is YSLEER. The CDR3 is made up of 16 amino acids. V was shortened by 6 bases and J by 0 bases, with 16 bases between the two germline ends. The CDR3 reads CASSRGVTSSTDTQYF. In DNA form, the CDR3 reads TGCGCCAGCAGTCGAGGGGTTACTAGTAGCACAGATACGCAGTATTTT.

The CDR3 here is CASREGRGDTQYF. CDR3 bases: TGTGCCAGCAGGGAAGGGCGGGGGGATACGCAGTATTTT. The chain employs TRBV28 and TRBJ2-3; 7 bases align to TRBD2. The CDR3 is 13 amino acids. The trim removed 6 bases at V and 6 bases at J, leaving 6 bases unmatched. Germline-derived CDR1 and CDR2 are MDHEN and SYDVKM.

The chain recombines TRBV5-1 with TRBJ2-3, with D hard to call. The V end lost 1 base, the J end lost 1 base, and 13 bases lay between the germline ends. Germline V CDR1 and CDR2: SGHRS, YFSETQ. CDR3 length: 16 amino acids. The DNA for the CDR3 is TGCGCCAGCAGCTTGTTAGCTACTCCTGGCACAGATACGCAGTATTTT. This sequence encodes CASSLLATPGTDTQYF. Drawing the rest from reference TRBV5-1 and TRBJ2-3, the complete variable domain is KAGVTQTPRYLIKTRGQQVTLSCSPISGHRSVSWYQQTPGQGLQFLFEYFSETQRNKGNFPGRFSGRQFSNSRSEMNVSTLELGDSALYLCASSLLATPGTDTQYFGPGTRLTVL.

This clone turned up a few times. This same CDR3 is encoded by further DNA sequences in the sample. The rearrangement joins TRBV4-3 to TRBJ2-7; 8 bases fit TRBD2. Trimming cost V 1 base and J 3 bases; bases outside gene matches: 2. The CDR3 length is 14 residues. From germline, CDR1 is LGHNA and CDR2 YSLEER. The CDR3, as DNA: TGCGCCAGCAGCCAAGCGGGAGGGGGCTACGAGCAGTACTTC. This codes for CASSQAGGGYEQYF.

The rearrangement joins TRBV14 to TRBJ2-2; 7 positions agree with TRBD1. The V and J ends lost 1 base and 4 bases, in that order; junction bases with no gene match: 6. CDR3 length: 16 amino acids. The V gene's germline CDR1 is SGHDN and CDR2 FVKESK. CDR3 loop: CASSQGLGQSTGELFF. For the CDR3, the DNA is TGTGCCAGCAGCCAAGGGCTGGGACAGAGCACCGGGGAGCTGTTTTTT.

The V gene is TRBV12-2, the J gene TRBJ1-6; TRBD1 is the table's D call and was not checked against the DNA. TRBV12-2 is shown as a pseudogene. The CDR3 runs to 14 residues. CDR3 sequence: CASRLAGGNSPLHF. CDR3 bases: TGTGCAAGTCGCTTAGCAGGGGGTAATTCACCCCTCCACTTT.

On this clone itself: The junction departs from germline at one end; a sequencing error may be responsible. The gene calls are TRBV6-6 and TRBJ1-4, with a weak D call TRBD1 (5 bases). This CDR3 is built from 12 residues. The germline gives CDR1 MNHNY, CDR2 SVGAGI (reference sequence). CDR3 residues: CASSDSGRELFF. The CDR3 DNA reads TGTGCCAGCAGTGACTCAGGGCGGGAACTGTTTTTT.

The chain is built from TRBV4-3 and TRBJ2-1; 13 nucleotides align to TRBD2. Germline CDR1 reads LGHNA; CDR2 reads YSLEER. CDR3 length equals 17 residues. With V trimmed by 0 bases and J by 7 bases, 6 bases remained unmatched. CDR3 in amino acids: CASSQELAGGPRNEQFF. CDR3 sequence (DNA): TGCGCCAGCAGCCAAGAACTAGCGGGGGGGCCTCGGAATGAGCAGTTCTTC.

This clone was counted between two and nine times. V usage is TRBV6-1 and J usage is TRBJ1-1, with D perhaps TRBD1 (6 bases). This CDR3 contains 15 residues. With 0 bases removed from V and 4 bases from J, the gap between germline ends came to 12 bases. Germline CDR1 reads MNHNS; CDR2 reads SASEGT. The CDR3 loop is CASSEAQGRATEAFF. CDR3 DNA sequence: TGTGCCAGCAGTGAAGCGCAGGGGCGGGCCACTGAAGCTTTCTTT.

The chain links TRBV9 to TRBJ1-2; TRBD1 matches 8 bases. V shed 4 bases and J 3 bases; nucleotides not matched to a gene: 8. The CDR3 is 15 residues long. Germline values: CDR1 SGDLS, CDR2 YYNGEE. CDR3 in amino acids: CASSRRSDRDYGYTF. The CDR3 DNA reads as TGTGCCAGCAGCCGTAGGTCGGACAGGGACTATGGCTACACCTTC.

The CDR3 sequence is CASSQPTGVGKETQYF. The CDR3 DNA follows: TGTGCCAGCAGCCAGCCCACAGGGGTAGGGAAAGAGACCCAGTACTTC. The chain employs TRBV14 and TRBJ2-5, with 7 bases that match TRBD1. The CDR3 runs 16 residues. CDR1 and CDR2 (germline): SGHDN, FVKESK. Trimming at V came to 3 bases and at J to 3 bases, leaving 10 bases not matched to a gene.

The DNA of the CDR3 is TGTGCCAGCACTCGGGGACAGTATGGCTACACCTTC. It translates to CASTRGQYGYTF. The rearrangement joins TRBV12-3 or TRBV12-4 to TRBJ1-2, with 7 positions matching TRBD1. The V and J ends lost 7 bases and 5 bases, in that order; junction bases with no gene match: 4. This CDR3 has 12 residues.

The rearrangement links TRBV18 to TRBJ1-2; D remains unclear. This CDR3 is 14 amino acids long. Trimming stripped 3 bases from V and 5 bases from J, with 13 bases between. Germline CDR1 is KGHSH and CDR2 is LQKENI. The CDR3 region is CASSPPGRSYGYTF. The DNA of the CDR3 is TGTGCCAGCTCACCCCCCGGCAGGTCTTATGGCTACACCTTC.

The gene calls are TRBV7-3 and TRBJ2-5; 7 bases match TRBD1. The CDR3 totals 13 residues. V shed 5 bases and J 6 bases; nucleotides not matched to a gene: 6. CDR1 SGHTA and CDR2 FQGTGA come from the germline V gene. The DNA of the CDR3 is TGTGCCAGCAGCCTGCTACAGGGGCAGACCCAGTACTTC. It codes for CASSLLQGQTQYF.

The V and J genes are TRBV11-3 and TRBJ2-3, with D perhaps matching TRBD2 (6 bases). The CDR3 totals 15 residues. V lost 5 bases to trimming and J lost 4 bases, with 16 bases between them. Looked up from germline, CDR1 is SGHNT and CDR2 is YENEEA. CDR3: CASSGGPHSSDTQYF. CDR3 nucleotide sequence: TGTGCCAGCAGCGGAGGGCCCCATTCCTCAGATACGCAGTATTTT.

This chain links TRBV4-1 with TRBJ1-3; D not certain. V lost 0 bases and J lost 4, with 4 bases in between. CDR3 length equals 13 residues. CDR1 is MGHRA, CDR2 YSYEKL, per germline. The chain's CDR3 is CASSQDLGNTIYF. The CDR3 DNA reads TGCGCCAGCAGCCAAGATTTGGGAAACACCATATATTTT.

V gene TRBV24-1 combines with J gene TRBJ2-1; 13 bases align to TRBD2. Germline CDR1 reads KGHDR; CDR2 reads SFDVKD. The CDR3 is 18 amino acids. With V trimmed by 3 bases and J by 2 bases, 6 bases remained unmatched. The CDR3 protein is CATSDEGLAGHTYNEQFF. CDR3 in DNA: TGTGCCACCAGTGATGAGGGACTAGCGGGACATACCTACAATGAGCAGTTCTTC.

The CDR3 region has the DNA TGCGCCAGCAGCCAAGATCGGTGGGGTAGAGGAGAAAAACTGTTTTTT. It is translated as CASSQDRWGRGEKLFF. The V and J genes are TRBV4-3 and TRBJ1-4; D gene unclear. Germline CDR1 reads LGHNA; CDR2 reads YSLEER. The CDR3 is 16 residues long. Trimming took off 0 bases at V and 8 bases at J, with 16 bases between the two ends.

The DNA for the CDR3 is TGCGCCAGCAGCTTGGATGGTCAACCCTACGAGCAGTACTTC. Encoded protein: CASSLDGQPYEQYF. This chain uses TRBV5-1 with TRBJ2-7, with D unclear. The V gene's germline CDR1 is SGHRS and CDR2 YFSETQ. Deletions cut 0 bases from V and 2 bases from J, with 9 bases between. This CDR3 is built from 14 residues.

This chain joins TRBV4-1 and TRBJ2-1; 7 bases line up with TRBD1. The germline V gene has CDR1 MGHRA and CDR2 YSYEKL. This CDR3 contains 17 residues. J gave up 0 bases and V 0 bases, and 5 bases lay outside the gene matches. For the CDR3, the DNA is TGCGCCAGCAGCCAAGATGGGGGACAGAGCTCCTACAATGAGCAGTTCTTC. Residues: CASSQDGGQSSYNEQFF.

This chain links TRBV14 with TRBJ2-1, with D unresolved. This CDR3 is built from 14 residues. Germline-derived CDR1 and CDR2 are SGHDN and FVKESK. V lost 0 bases, J lost 2 bases, and 5 bases lay in between. The CDR3 loop is CASSQDLTYNEQFF. CDR3 bases: TGTGCCAGCAGCCAAGATCTCACCTACAATGAGCAGTTCTTC.

V usage is TRBV2 and J usage is TRBJ2-3; D remains ambiguous. CDR1 SNHLY and CDR2 FYNNEI come from the germline V gene. The CDR3 extends over 13 amino acids. V was pared by 4 bases and J by 4 bases, with 9 bases between. The CDR3 coding sequence is TGTGCCAGCAGTGTGAGAAGCCCAGATACGCAGTATTTT. This sequence encodes CASSVRSPDTQYF.

The chain uses TRBV7-2 and TRBJ1-5, with unresolved D. The CDR3 has 15 amino acids. V was shortened by 2 bases and J by 3 bases, with 11 bases between the two germline ends. The germline CDR1 and CDR2 sequences are SGHTA and FQGNSA. CDR3 residues: CASSLLYRPNQPQHF. CDR3 sequence (DNA): TGTGCCAGCAGCTTACTCTACAGACCCAATCAGCCCCAGCATTTT.

The chain employs TRBV27 and TRBJ2-2; D is unresolved. The germline V gene encodes CDR1 MNHEY and CDR2 SMNVEV (reference sequence). V gave up 6 bases and J gave up 10 bases, with 18 bases separating them. This CDR3 spans 14 amino acids. The CDR3 DNA is TGTGCCAGCAGCCCAACCACCGGGCCGACGGAGCTGTTTTTT. Its translation: CASSPTTGPTELFF.

This rearrangement joins TRBV4-1 to TRBJ1-4; 8 nucleotides match TRBD1. The ends lost 3 bases at V and 7 bases at J; junction bases unmatched: 7. Germline CDR1 reads MGHRA; CDR2 reads YSYEKL. The CDR3 consists of 15 residues. Here the CDR3 reads CASSHADRVGEKLFF. CDR3 bases: TGCGCCAGCAGCCATGCGGACAGGGTTGGTGAAAAACTGTTTTTT.

The chain combines TRBV6-1 with TRBJ2-7; D is possibly TRBD1 or TRBD2 (5 bases each). The CDR3 sequence is 15 residues long. Germline values: CDR1 MNHNS, CDR2 SASEGT. The V gene lost 3 bases and the J gene lost 3 bases, with 15 bases spanning the gap. CDR3 bases: TGTGCCAGCAGTGACCAAATCCGGGACGGCTACGAGCAGTACTTC. Protein: CASSDQIRDGYEQYF.

The chain is built from TRBV6-2 or TRBV6-3 and TRBJ2-7; no firm D call. The germline V gene has CDR1 MNHEY and CDR2 SVGEGT. This CDR3 contains 11 residues. Trimming took off 5 bases at V and 7 bases at J, with 9 bases between the two ends. CDR3 in amino acids: CASSPNVEQYF. The CDR3 DNA sequence: TGTGCCAGCAGTCCGAACGTTGAGCAGTACTTC.